The subject of this entry is one TCR beta chain. Its antigen is as yet unknown. The CDR3 length is 13 residues. Trimming left V 0 bases short and J 5 bases short, with 10 bases between. The germline gives CDR1 GTSNPN, CDR2 SVGIG (reference sequence). Tregs were sorted as CD4+CD25+CD127-/low cells. TCRdb ran MiXCR on the 5' RACE reads and lists one entry per CDR3 protein. The sample has roughly 42,000 distinct CDR3 sequences, 22% seen once. Overall study findings and caveats: The TCR gene usage of tumor memory CD4+ T cells clustered together with blood and lymph node memory CD4+ cells and with lymph node naive CD4+ cells. Tumor Tregs overlapped most with tumor, then blood, naive CD4+ cells. The larger cohort examined one V-J beta rearrangement, not whole repertoires.

V and J are TRBV30 and TRBJ1-1; D not certain. The source material was Tregs sorted from blood. This TCR was sampled from a female donor with breast cancer. CDR3 nucleotide sequence: TGTGCCTGGAGTGTAATGGCTTATACTGAAGCTTTCTTT. Translated: CAWSVMAYTEAFF. The whole variable domain, remainder taken from reference TRBV30 and TRBJ1-1, is SQTIHQWPATLVQPVGSPLSLECTVEGTSNPNLYWYRQAAGRGLQLLFYSVGIGQISSEVPQNLSASRPQDRQFILSSKKLLLSDSGFYLCAWSVMAYTEAFFGQGTRLTVV.